This T cell receptor (beta chain) came from a study of OX40 agonist ivuxolimab in advanced cancers. Study-wide background: Patients got intravenous ivuxolimab at 0.01 to 10 mg/kg every 2 weeks.

Autoimmune disease history or systemic immunosuppression led to patient exclusion. Blood draws occurred at baseline, cycle 4 day 1, and cycle 7 day 1. Study-wide points: Compared with CD4+, CD8+ T cells on average had more expanded clones.

Profiled with immunoSEQ multiplex PCR; TCRdb holds only in-frame clones, not every one. The sample holds roughly 89,000 clones, 80% to 90% seen once. Germline V gene sequence: CDR1 MNHEY, CDR2 SVGAGI. V gave up 4 bases and J gave up 2 bases, with 9 bases separating them. The CDR3 spans 15 residues. This clone was counted between two and nine times. Its specificity is unknown. V is TRBV6-5 and J is TRBJ2-6; D not resolved. The sequence derives from an adult with an advanced solid tumor such as melanoma, head and neck, liver or kidney cancer. Sample: CD4+ or CD8+ T cells sorted from blood, taken in a trial of the OX40 agonist ivuxolimab. The chain's CDR3 is CASSSGEAGANVLTF. The CDR3 bases are TGTGCCAGCAGTTCTGGGGAAGCTGGGGCCAACGTCCTGACTTTC.